Reported below is one TCR beta chain. The source of the sample is a study of T cell changes during pregnancy in multiple sclerosis. CDR3 length: 15 residues. Germline V gene lookup returns CDR1 SGHRS and CDR2 YFSETQ. The ends lost 0 bases at V and 6 bases at J; junction bases unmatched: 8. The data were produced by immunoSEQ multiplex PCR, yet TCRdb's version contains in-frame clones alone and is incomplete. The sample shows approximately 44,000 clones, approximately 91% of them seen only once. The sequence was collected from a female donor with multiple sclerosis, enrolled in a pregnancy study. This rearrangement joins TRBV5-1 to TRBJ2-7, with 8 bases fitting TRBD1. This specimen consisted of CD4+ T cells from peripheral blood mononuclear cells, obtained in the first trimester of pregnancy. The CDR3 DNA reads as TGCGCCAGCAGCTTGGCCGGACAGGGAATGGGCGAGCAGTACTTC. Its protein is CASSLAGQGMGEQYF.